This TCR beta chain was profiled in a study of glioma-infiltrating T cells. Amplification of TCR alpha and beta CDR3 regions from RNA used iRepertoire nested multiplex PCR. TCRdb analysed the multiplex PCR reads with MiXCR anew, one entry per CDR3 protein. The table lists about 130,000 distinct CDR3 sequences, about 25% of them singletons. CDR3 length: 15 amino acids. V shed 5 bases and J shed 10 bases, with 18 bases lying between them. Germline CDR1 reads SGHTA; CDR2 reads FQGNSA. This chain uses TRBV7-2 with TRBJ1-6; perhaps TRBD1 as D (5 bases). The clonotype was recovered from a human donor with low-grade glioma or glioblastoma, undergoing nonglioma brain surgery, or in good health (not recorded which). The sample was glioma tissue, nonneoplastic brain tissue, or PBMCs (not recorded which). The CDR3 nucleotides read TGTGCCAGCAGCCTAGGGGCAGGGTGGACGTCACCCCTCCACTTT. Translated: CASSLGAGWTSPLHF.